Sequencing of this T cell receptor (beta chain) was carried out in a study of technical replicates of blood from a handful of donors (dated by TCRdb to 2015 to 2018). Concerning this clone: It lacks a known antigen. No base qualities exist here, and no much larger clone lies one base off it.

CDR1 is given as MGHRA and CDR2 as YSYEKL, both from the germline V gene. The germline ends are 13 bases apart after V is trimmed by 0 bases and J by 5 bases. From cysteine to phenylalanine, the CDR3 is 15 amino acids long. Just CDR3 DNA is preserved here, 45 bases in frame from base 1. Libraries were built with the immunoSEQ multiplex PCR assay. TCRdb took this table from immuneACCESS and kept in-frame rearrangements with V and J called. Such tables lack part of the clones; where checked against another copy, unresolved V genes explain under half of the gap, and the rest is unexplained. The sample table records roughly 100,000 clones; about 95% of these occur just once. The ten largest clones take up roughly 0.39% of the sample.

This chain joins TRBV4-1 to TRBJ1-1; TRBD1 is perhaps the D gene, given 5 matching bases. The sequence came from a human donor in good health. The sequencing sample was made of T cells isolated from PBMCs. The CDR3: CASSQDWQGWTEAFF. The DNA reads as follows: TGCGCCAGCAGCCAAGATTGGCAGGGATGGACTGAAGCTTTCTTT.